This T cell receptor (beta chain) was observed in a study of T cells in tuberculosis. Study-level information: Sequenced TCRs come from CD1B-GMM tetramer-binding T cells.

The repertoire was sequenced with immunoSEQ multiplex PCR; TCRdb's copy has only in-frame clones and lacks some. The sample has 25,000 to 30,000 clones, 85% to 90% seen once. This clone is a singleton in its sample. The clonotype comes from a donor aged 10-30 years with latent tuberculosis or without tuberculosis infection. Sequenced input: PBMCs.

The CDR3 spells CSAHSEQEQYF. In DNA form, the CDR3 reads TGCAGTGCCCACTCGGAGCAAGAGCAGTACTTC. The rearrangement joins TRBV20-1 to TRBJ2-7; D gene unclear. CDR3 size: 11 residues. Trimming took 6 bases from V and 7 from J, leaving 13 bases between them. Germline CDR1 DFQATT, CDR2 SNEGSKA (reference sequence).